The T cell receptor (beta chain) described here comes from a study of blood T cell repertoires in COVID-19. About the research overall: Some COVID-19 samples were acute and others convalescent; all came from the United States, Italy and Spain. The cDNA or gDNA used as material had been derived from T cells, B-cell-depleted T cells, or PBMCs.

This clone was found a few times. V shed 10 bases and J shed 1 base, with 19 bases lying between them. Germline CDR1 reads KGHDR; CDR2 reads SFDVKD. The CDR3 runs to 15 residues. Authors' processing steps: Estimates of nucleated cell counts were drawn from the amplification of reference gene primers. The method was immunoSEQ multiplex PCR; TCRdb's version includes in-frame clones alone and lacks a portion of them. V and J calls and clone size are copied from that table; D and trimming were computed from the DNA. The table lists around 190,000 clones, 70% to 90% of them singletons, with roughly a sixth in the top ten.

Source material: peripheral blood. The origin of this receptor is a man aged 50 to 60 with COVID-19, enrolled during active disease. V is TRBV24-1 and J is TRBJ2-7, with a tentative D call TRBD1 (6 bases). This CDR3 is CATTARATGSYEQYF. The CDR3 DNA sequence: TGTGCCACAACAGCTAGGGCTACAGGGTCCTACGAGCAGTACTTC.